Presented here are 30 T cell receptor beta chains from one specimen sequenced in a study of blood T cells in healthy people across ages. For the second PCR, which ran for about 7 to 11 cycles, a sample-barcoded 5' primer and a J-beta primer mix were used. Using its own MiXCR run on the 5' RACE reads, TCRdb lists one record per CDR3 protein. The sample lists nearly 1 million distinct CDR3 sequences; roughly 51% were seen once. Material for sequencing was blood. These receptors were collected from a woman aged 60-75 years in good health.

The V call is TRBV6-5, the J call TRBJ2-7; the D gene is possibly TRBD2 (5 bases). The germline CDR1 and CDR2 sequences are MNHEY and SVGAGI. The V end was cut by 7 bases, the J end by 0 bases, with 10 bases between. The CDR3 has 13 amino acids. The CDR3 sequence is CASTKRNSYEQYF. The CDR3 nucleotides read TGTGCCAGCACCAAGCGGAACTCCTACGAGCAGTACTTC.

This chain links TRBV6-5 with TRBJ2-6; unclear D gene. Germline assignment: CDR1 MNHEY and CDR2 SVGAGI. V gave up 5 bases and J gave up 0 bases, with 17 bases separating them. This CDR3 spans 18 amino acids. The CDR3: CASSTSGPLRSGANVLTF. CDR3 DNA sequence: TGTGCCAGCAGTACCTCCGGCCCTCTCCGCTCTGGGGCCAACGTCCTGACTTTC.

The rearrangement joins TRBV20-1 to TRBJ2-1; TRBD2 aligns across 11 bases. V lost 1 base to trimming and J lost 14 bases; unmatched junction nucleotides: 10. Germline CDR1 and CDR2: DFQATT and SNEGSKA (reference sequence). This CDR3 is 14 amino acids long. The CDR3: CSARAGLGLADKFF. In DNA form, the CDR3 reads TGCAGTGCTAGAGCAGGCCTGGGACTAGCGGATAAGTTCTTC.

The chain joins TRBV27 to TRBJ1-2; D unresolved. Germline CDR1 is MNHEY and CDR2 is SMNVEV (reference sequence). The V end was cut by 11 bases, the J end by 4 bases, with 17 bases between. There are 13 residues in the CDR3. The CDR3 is CACALREGYGYTF. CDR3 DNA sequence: TGTGCCTGCGCACTGCGGGAGGGCTATGGCTACACCTTC.

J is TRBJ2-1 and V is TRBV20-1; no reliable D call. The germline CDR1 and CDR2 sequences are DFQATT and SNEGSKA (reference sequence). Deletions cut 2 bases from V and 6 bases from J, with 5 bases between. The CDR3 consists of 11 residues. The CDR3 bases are TGCAGTGCTAGATTGAGCAATGAGCAGTTCTTC. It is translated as CSARLSNEQFF.

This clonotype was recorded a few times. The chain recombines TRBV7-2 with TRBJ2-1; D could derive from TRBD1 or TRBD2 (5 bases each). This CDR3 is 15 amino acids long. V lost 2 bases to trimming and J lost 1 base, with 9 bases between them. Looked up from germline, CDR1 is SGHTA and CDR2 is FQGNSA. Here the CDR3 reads CASSLYRTSYNEQFF. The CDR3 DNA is TGTGCCAGCAGCTTATACAGGACTTCCTACAATGAGCAGTTCTTC. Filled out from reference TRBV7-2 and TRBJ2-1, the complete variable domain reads GAGVSQSPSNKVTEKGKDVELRCDPISGHTALYWYRQSLGQGLEFLIYFQGNSAPDKSGLPSDRFSAERTGGSVSTLTIQRTQQEDSAVYLCASSLYRTSYNEQFFGPGTRLTVL.

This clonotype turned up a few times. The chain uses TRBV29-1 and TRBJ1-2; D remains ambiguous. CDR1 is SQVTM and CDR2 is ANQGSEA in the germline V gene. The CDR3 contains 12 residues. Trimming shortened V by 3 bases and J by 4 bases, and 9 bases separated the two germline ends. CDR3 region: CSVDQGGYGYTF. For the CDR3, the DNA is TGCAGCGTTGACCAAGGCGGCTATGGCTACACCTTC.

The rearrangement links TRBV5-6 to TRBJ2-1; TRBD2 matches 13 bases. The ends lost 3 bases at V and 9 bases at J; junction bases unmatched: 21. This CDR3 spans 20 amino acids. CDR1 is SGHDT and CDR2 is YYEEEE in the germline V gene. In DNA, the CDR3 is TGTGCCAGCAGCTCCAGGGGGACTAGCGGGATGCTATCAGGCACTCGTGAGCAGTTCTTC. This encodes CASSSRGTSGMLSGTREQFF.

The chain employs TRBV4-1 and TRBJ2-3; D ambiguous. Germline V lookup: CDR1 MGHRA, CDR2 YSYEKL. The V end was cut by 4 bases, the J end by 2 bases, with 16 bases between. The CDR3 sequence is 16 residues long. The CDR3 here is CASSLETGAYTDTQYF. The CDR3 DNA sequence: TGCGCCAGCAGCCTGGAAACGGGTGCTTACACAGATACGCAGTATTTT.

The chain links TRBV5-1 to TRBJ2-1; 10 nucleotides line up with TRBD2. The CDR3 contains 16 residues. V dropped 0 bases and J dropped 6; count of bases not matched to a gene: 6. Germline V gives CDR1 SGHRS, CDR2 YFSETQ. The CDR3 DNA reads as TGCGCCAGCAGCTTGGCGGCTAGCGGGAGTGTCAATGAGCAGTTCTTC. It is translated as CASSLAASGSVNEQFF.

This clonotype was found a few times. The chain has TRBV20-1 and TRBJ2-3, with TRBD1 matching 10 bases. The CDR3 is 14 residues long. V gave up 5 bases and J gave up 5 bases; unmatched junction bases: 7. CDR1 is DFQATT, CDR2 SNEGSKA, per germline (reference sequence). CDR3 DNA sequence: TGCAGTGCTCCCTGGACAGGGGGAGGAGATACGCAGTATTTT. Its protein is CSAPWTGGGDTQYF.

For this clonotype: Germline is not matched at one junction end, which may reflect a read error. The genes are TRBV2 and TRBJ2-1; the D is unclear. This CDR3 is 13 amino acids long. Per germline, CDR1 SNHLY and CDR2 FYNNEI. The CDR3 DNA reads TGTGCCAGCAGCGAAGAAGTGGTCAATGAGCAGTTCTTC. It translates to CASSEEVVNEQFF.

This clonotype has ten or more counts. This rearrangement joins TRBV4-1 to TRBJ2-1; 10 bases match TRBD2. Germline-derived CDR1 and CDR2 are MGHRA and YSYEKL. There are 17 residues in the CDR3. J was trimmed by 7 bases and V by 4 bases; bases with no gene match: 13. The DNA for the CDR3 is TGCGCCAGCAGCCCCTATCCTCCTAGCGGGAGTTGGAATGAGCAGTTCTTC. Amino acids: CASSPYPPSGSWNEQFF.

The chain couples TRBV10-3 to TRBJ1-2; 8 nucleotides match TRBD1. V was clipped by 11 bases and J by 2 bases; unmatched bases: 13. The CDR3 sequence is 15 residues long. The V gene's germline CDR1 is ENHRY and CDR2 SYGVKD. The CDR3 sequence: CAAMTGDNSNYGYTF. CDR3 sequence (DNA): TGTGCCGCCATGACAGGGGACAATAGCAACTATGGCTACACCTTC.

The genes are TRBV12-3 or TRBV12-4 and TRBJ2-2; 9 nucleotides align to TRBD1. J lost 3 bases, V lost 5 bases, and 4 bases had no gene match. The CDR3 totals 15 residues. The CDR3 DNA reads TGTGCCAGCAGTGCAACAGGGGGCTACACCGGGGAGCTGTTTTTT. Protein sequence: CASSATGGYTGELFF.

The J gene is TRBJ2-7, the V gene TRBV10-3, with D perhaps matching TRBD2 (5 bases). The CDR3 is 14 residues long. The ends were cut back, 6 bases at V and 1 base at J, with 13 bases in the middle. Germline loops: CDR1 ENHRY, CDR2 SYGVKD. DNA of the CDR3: TGTGCCATCAGCCCTGCGGGTATGTCCTACGAGCAGTACTTC. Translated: CAISPAGMSYEQYF.

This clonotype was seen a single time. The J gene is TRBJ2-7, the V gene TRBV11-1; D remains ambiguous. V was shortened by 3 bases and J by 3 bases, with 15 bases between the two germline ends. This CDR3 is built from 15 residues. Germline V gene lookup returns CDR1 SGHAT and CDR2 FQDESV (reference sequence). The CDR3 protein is CASSFSGVSSYEQYF. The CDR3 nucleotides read TGTGCCAGCAGCTTTTCCGGTGTCAGCAGCTACGAGCAGTACTTC.

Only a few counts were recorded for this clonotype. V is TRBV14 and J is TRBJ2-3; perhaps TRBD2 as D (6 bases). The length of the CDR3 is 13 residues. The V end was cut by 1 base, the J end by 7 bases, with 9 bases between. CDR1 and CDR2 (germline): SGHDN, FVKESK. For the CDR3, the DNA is TGTGCCAGCAGCCAAGTTCGGGGGAATACGCAGTATTTT. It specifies CASSQVRGNTQYF.

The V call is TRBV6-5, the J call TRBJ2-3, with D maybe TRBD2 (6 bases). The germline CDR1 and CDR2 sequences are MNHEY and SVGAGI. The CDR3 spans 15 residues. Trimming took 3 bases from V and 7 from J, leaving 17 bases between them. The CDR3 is CASSYRRDGTYTQYF. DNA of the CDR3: TGTGCCAGCAGTTATCGGCGGGATGGTACCTATACGCAGTATTTT.

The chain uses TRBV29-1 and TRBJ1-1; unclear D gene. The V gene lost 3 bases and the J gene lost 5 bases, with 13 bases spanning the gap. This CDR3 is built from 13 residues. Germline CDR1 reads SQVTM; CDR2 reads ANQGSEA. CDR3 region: CSVEGGESTEAFF. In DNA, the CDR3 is TGCAGCGTTGAGGGCGGGGAAAGTACTGAAGCTTTCTTT.

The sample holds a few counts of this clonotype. Here the CDR3 DNA reads TGTGCCAGCAGTTTAAACGGGGGTGGTTTCTACGAGCAGTACTTC. Translation gives CASSLNGGGFYEQYF. The V and J genes are TRBV27 and TRBJ2-7; D is perhaps TRBD2 (6 bases). The V and J ends lost 2 bases and 3 bases respectively, with 14 bases between them. This CDR3 region has 15 residues. Germline assignment: CDR1 MNHEY and CDR2 SMNVEV (reference sequence).

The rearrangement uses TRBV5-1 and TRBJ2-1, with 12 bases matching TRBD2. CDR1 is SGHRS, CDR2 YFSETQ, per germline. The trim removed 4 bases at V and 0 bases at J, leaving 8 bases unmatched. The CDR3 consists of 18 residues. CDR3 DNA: TGCGCCAGCAGCCACCTAGCGGGAGGGCCGGGCTCCTACAATGAGCAGTTCTTC. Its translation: CASSHLAGGPGSYNEQFF.

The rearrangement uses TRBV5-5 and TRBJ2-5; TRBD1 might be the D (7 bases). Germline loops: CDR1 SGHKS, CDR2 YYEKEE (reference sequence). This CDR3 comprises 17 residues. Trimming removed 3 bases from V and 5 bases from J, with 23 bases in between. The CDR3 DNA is TGTGCCAGCAGCTCGGCGTTGACAGGGTCCAGCGGGGAGACCCAGTACTTC. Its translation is CASSSALTGSSGETQYF. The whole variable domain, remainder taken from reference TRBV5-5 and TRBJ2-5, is DAGVTQSPTHLIKTRGQQVTLRCSPISGHKSVSWYQQVLGQGPQFIFQYYEKEERGRGNFPDRFSARQFPNYSSELNVNALLLGDSALYLCASSSALTGSSGETQYFGPGTRLLVL.

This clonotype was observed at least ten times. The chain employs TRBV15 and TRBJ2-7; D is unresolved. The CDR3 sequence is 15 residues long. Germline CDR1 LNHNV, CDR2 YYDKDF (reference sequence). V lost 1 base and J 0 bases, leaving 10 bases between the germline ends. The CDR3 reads CATSRGDLHSYEQYF. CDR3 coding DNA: TGTGCCACCAGCAGAGGGGATCTCCACTCCTACGAGCAGTACTTC.

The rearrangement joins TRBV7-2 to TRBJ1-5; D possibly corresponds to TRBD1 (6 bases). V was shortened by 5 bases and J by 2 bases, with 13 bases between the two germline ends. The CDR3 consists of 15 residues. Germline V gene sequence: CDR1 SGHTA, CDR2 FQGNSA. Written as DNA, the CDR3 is TGTGCCAGCAGCCTTACAGGGTACGGCAATCAGCCCCAGCATTTT. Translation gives CASSLTGYGNQPQHF.

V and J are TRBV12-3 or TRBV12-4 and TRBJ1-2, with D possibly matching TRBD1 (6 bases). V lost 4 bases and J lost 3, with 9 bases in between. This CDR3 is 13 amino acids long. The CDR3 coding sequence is TGTGCCAGCAGTTGCCCAGGGGACTATGGCTACACCTTC. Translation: CASSCPGDYGYTF.

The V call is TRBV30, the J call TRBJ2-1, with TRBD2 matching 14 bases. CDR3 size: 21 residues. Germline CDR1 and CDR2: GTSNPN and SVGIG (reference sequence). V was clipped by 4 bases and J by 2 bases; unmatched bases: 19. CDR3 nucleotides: TGTGCCTGGATAGGTCTAACCGGGACTAGCGGGAGTTATGGAACCTACAATGAGCAGTTCTTC. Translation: CAWIGLTGTSGSYGTYNEQFF.

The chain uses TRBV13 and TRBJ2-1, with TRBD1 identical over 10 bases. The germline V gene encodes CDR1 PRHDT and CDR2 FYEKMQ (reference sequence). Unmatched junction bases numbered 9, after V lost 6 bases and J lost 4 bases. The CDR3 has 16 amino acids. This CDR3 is CASRITGTGDYNEQFF. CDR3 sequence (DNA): TGTGCCAGCAGAATCACCGGGACAGGGGATTACAATGAGCAGTTCTTC.

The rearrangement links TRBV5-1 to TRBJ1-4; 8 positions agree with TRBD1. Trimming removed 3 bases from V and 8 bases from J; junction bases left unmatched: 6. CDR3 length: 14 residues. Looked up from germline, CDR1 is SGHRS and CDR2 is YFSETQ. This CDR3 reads CASSSDRAGEKLFF. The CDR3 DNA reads TGCGCCAGCAGCTCGGACAGGGCAGGCGAAAAACTGTTTTTT. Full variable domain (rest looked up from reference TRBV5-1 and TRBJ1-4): KAGVTQTPRYLIKTRGQQVTLSCSPISGHRSVSWYQQTPGQGLQFLFEYFSETQRNKGNFPGRFSGRQFSNSRSEMNVSTLELGDSALYLCASSSDRAGEKLFFGSGTQLSVL.

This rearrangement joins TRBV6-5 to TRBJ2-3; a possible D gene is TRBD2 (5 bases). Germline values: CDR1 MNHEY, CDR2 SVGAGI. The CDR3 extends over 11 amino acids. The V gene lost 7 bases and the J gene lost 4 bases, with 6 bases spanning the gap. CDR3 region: CASTRADTQYF. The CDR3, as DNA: TGTGCCAGCACGCGGGCAGATACGCAGTATTTT.